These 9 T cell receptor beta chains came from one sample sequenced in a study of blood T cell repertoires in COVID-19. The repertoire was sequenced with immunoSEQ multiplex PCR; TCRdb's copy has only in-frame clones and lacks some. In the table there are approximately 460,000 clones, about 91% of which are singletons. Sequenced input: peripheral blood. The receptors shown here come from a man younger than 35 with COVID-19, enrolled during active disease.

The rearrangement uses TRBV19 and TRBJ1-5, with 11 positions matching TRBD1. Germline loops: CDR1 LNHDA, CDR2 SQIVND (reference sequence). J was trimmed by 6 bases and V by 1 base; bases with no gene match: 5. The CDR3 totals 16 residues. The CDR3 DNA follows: TGTGCCAGTAGTATAGGGGACAGGGGGTACCCTCAGCCCCAGCATTTT. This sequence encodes CASSIGDRGYPQPQHF. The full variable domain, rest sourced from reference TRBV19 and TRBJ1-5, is DGGITQSPKYLFRKEGQNVTLSCEQNLNHDAMYWYRQDPGQGLRLIYYSQIVNDFQKGDIAEGYSVSREKKESFPLTVTSAQKNPTAFYLCASSIGDRGYPQPQHFGDGTRLSIL.

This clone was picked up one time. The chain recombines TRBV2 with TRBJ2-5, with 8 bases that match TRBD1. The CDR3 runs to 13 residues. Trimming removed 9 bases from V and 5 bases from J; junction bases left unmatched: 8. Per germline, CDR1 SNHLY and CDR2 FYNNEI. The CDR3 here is CASWGQDLETQYF. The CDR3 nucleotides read TGTGCCAGTTGGGGACAGGACTTGGAGACCCAGTACTTC.

CDR3 protein: CASSHLTSGSYNEQFF. The CDR3 nucleotides read TGTGCCAGCAGCCACCTCACTAGCGGGAGTTACAATGAGCAGTTCTTC. The V and J genes are TRBV3-1 (or the pseudogene TRBV3-2) and TRBJ2-1, with 11 bases matching TRBD2. The germline CDR1 and CDR2 sequences are LGHDT and YNNKEL (reference sequence). The CDR3 consists of 16 residues. Germline trimming cut 3 bases from V and 4 bases from J; bases unmatched to any gene: 5.

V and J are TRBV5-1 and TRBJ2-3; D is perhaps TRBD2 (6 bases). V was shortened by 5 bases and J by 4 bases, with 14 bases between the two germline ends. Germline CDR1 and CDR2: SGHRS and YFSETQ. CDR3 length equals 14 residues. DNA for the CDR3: TGCGCCAGCAGTTTCGGGAGTAGCCCAGATACGCAGTATTTT. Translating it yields CASSFGSSPDTQYF.

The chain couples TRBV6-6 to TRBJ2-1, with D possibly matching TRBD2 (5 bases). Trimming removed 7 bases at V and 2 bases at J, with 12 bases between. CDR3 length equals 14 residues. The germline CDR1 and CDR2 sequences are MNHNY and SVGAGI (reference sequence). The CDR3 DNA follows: TGTGCCAGCACCAGCGGAGACACCTACAATGAGCAGTTCTTC. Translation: CASTSGDTYNEQFF.

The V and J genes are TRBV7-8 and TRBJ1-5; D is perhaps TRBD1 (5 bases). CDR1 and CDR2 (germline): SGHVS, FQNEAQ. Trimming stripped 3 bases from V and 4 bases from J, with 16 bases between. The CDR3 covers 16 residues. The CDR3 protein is CASSLSLGGGNQPQHF. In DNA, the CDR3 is TGTGCCAGCAGCTTGTCCCTGGGGGGAGGGAATCAGCCCCAGCATTTT.

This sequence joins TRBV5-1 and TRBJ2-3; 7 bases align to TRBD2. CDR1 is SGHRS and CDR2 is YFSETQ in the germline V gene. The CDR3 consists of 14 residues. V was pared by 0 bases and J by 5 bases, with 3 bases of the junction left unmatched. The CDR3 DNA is TGCGCCAGCAGCTTGGAAGGACTAGAAGATACGCAGTATTTT. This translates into CASSLEGLEDTQYF.

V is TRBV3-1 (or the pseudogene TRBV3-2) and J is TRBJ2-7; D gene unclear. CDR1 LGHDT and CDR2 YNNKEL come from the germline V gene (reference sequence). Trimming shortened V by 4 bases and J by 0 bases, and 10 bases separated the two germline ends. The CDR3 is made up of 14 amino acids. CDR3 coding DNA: TGTGCCAGCAGCCTTTCCGACATCTCCTACGAGCAGTACTTC. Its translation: CASSLSDISYEQYF.

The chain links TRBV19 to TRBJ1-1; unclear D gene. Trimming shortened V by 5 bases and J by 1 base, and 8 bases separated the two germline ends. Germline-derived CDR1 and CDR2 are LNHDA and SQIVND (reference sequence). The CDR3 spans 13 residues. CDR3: CASSVTSNTEAFF. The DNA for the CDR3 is TGTGCCAGTAGTGTAACATCGAACACTGAAGCTTTCTTT.